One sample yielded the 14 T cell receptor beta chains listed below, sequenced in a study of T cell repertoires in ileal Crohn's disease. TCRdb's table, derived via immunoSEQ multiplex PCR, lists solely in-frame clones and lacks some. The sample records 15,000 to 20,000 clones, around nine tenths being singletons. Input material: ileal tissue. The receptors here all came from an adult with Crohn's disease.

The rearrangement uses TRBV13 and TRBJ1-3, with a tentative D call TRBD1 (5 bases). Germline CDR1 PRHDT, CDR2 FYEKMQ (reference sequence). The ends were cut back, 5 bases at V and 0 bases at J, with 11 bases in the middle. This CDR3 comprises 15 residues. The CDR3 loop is CASSPGSPSGNTIYF. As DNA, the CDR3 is TGTGCCAGCAGCCCAGGGTCCCCCTCTGGAAACACCATATATTTT.

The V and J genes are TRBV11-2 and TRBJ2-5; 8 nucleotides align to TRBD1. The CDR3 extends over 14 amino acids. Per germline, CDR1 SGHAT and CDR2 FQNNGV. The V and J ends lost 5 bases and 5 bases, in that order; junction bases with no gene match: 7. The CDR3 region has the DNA TGTGCCAGCAGCCAAAGGACAGGGACGGAGACCCAGTACTTC. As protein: CASSQRTGTETQYF.

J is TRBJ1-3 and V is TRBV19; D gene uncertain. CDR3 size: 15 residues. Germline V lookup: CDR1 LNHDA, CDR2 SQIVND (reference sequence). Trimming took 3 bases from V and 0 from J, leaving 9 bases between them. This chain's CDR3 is CASSIWAGSGNTIYF. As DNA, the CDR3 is TGTGCCAGTAGTATTTGGGCCGGCTCTGGAAACACCATATATTTT. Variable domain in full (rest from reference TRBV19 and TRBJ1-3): DGGITQSPKYLFRKEGQNVTLSCEQNLNHDAMYWYRQDPGQGLRLIYYSQIVNDFQKGDIAEGYSVSREKKESFPLTVTSAQKNPTAFYLCASSIWAGSGNTIYFGEGSWLTVV.

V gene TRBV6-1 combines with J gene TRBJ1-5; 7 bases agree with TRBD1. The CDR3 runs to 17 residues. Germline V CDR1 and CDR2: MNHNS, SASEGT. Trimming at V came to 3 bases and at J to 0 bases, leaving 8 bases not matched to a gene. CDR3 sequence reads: CASSERDRIYSNQPQHF. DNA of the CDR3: TGTGCCAGCAGTGAGCGGGACAGAATTTATAGCAATCAGCCCCAGCATTTT.

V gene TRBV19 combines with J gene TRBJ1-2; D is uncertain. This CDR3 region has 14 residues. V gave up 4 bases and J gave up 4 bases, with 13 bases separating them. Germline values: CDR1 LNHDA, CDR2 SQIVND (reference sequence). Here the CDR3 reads CASSTQVPPYGYTF. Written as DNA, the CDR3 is TGTGCCAGTAGTACTCAGGTTCCGCCCTATGGCTACACCTTC.

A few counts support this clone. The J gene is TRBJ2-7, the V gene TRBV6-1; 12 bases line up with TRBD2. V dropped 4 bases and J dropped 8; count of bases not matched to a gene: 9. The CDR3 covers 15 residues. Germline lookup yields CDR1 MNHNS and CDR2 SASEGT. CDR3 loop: CASSVARTSGIQQYF. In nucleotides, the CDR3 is TGTGCCAGCAGTGTGGCCCGGACTAGCGGGATACAGCAGTACTTC.

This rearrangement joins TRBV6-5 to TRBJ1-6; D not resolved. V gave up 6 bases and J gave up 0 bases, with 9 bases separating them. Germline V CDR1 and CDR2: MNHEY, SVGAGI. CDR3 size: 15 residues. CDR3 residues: CASRKESSYNSPLHF. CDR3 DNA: TGTGCCAGCAGGAAAGAGAGCTCCTATAATTCACCCCTCCACTTT.

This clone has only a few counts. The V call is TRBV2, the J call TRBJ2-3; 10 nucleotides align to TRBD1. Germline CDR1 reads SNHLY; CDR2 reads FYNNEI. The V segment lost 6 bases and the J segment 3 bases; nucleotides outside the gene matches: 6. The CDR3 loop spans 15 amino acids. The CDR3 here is CASRSGTGATDTQYF. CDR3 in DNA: TGTGCCAGCAGATCCGGGACAGGGGCTACAGATACGCAGTATTTT.

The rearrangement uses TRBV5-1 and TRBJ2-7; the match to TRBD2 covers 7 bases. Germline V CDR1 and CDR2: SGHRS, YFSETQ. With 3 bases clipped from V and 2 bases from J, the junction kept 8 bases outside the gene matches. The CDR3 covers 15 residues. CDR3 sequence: CASSWEAGRAYEQYF. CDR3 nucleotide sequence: TGCGCCAGCAGCTGGGAAGCGGGAAGAGCCTACGAGCAGTACTTC.

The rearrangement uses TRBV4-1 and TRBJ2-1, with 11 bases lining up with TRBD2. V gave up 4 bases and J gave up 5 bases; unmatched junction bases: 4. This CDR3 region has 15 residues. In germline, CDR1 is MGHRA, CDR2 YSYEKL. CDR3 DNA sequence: TGCGCCAGCAGCCCGGGACTAGCGGCACACAATGAGCAGTTCTTC. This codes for CASSPGLAAHNEQFF.

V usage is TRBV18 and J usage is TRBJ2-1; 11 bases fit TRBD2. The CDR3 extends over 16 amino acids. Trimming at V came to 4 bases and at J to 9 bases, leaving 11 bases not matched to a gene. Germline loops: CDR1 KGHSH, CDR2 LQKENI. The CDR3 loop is CASSLNALAGVREQFF. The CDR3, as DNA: TGTGCCAGCTCACTCAATGCACTAGCGGGAGTACGTGAGCAGTTCTTC.

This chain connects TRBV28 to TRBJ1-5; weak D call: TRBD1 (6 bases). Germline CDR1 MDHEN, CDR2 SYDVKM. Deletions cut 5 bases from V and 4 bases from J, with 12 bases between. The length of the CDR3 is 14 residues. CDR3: CASSTPGQNQPQHF. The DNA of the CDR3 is TGTGCCAGCAGTACCCCGGGACAAAATCAGCCCCAGCATTTT.

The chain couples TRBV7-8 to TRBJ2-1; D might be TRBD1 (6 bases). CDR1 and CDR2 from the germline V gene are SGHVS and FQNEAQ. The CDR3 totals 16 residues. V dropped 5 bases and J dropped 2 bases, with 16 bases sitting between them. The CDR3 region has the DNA TGTGCCAGCAGCCCTAGGGGGAGTGGGACCTACAATGAGCAGTTCTTC. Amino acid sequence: CASSPRGSGTYNEQFF. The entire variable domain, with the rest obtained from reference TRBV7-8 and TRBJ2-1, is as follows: GAGVSQSPRYKVAKRGQDVALRCDPISGHVSLFWYQQALGQGPEFLTYFQNEAQLDKSGLPSDRFFAERPEGSVSTLKIQRTQQEDSAVYLCASSPRGSGTYNEQFFGPGTRLTVL.

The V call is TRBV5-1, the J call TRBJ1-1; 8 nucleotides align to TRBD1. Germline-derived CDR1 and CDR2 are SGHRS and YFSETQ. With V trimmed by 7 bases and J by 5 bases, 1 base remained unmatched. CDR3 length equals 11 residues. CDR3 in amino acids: CASHRGTEAFF. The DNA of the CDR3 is TGCGCCAGCCACAGGGGGACTGAAGCTTTCTTT.